This TCR beta chain was recorded in a study of CD8+CD57+ T cells in acquired aplastic anemia. Study at large: DNA recovered from sorted CD4+ and CD8+ cells had a mean of approximately 3.5 ug.

Genomic DNA served as template for TCR beta VDJ and CDR3 profiling. MiXCR, run by TCRdb on the reads, gives a single entry per CDR3 protein. The sample records about 180,000 distinct CDR3 sequences, around half being singletons. General study points: It was found that fewer than 35 CD8+ CDR3 sequences were shared between patients and controls.

The sequenced patients had an expansion of CD8+CD57+ cells seen by flow cytometry. This clonotype has a count of ten or more. The antigen is not known. Trimming cost V 7 bases and J 6 bases; bases outside gene matches: 12. The CDR3 loop spans 14 amino acids. Germline CDR1 reads MNHNS; CDR2 reads SASEGT. J is TRBJ2-7 and V is TRBV6-1; TRBD1 aligns across 7 bases. The TCR sequence derives from a human donor with aplastic anemia. The sequenced sample consisted of sorted CD4+, CD8+, or CD8+CD57+ T cells (not recorded which) from PBMCs. The DNA of the CDR3 is TGTGCCAGCACCCTCCCGGGACAGAAGGGCGAGCAGTACTTC. Amino acid sequence: CASTLPGQKGEQYF.